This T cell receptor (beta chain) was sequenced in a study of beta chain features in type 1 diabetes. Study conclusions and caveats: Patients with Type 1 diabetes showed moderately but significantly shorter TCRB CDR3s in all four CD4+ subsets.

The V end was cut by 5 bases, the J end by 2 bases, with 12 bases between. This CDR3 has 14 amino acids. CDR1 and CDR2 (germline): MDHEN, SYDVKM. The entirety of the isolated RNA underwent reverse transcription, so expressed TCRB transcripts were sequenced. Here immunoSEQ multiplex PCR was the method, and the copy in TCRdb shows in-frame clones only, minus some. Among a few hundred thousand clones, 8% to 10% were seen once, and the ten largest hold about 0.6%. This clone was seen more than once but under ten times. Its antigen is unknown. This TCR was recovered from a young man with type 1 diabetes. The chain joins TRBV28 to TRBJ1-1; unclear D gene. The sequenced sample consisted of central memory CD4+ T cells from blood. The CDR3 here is CASSVLQANTEAFF. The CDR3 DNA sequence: TGTGCCAGCAGTGTACTACAAGCTAACACTGAAGCTTTCTTT.